What follows is one TCR beta chain and its context. Its specific antigen is unknown. Base qualities are not at hand, and no much larger clone is one base apart. Library preparation was by the immunoSEQ multiplex PCR assay. For the multiplex PCR, a mixture combining 60 forward primers for TCR Vbeta segments and 13 reverse primers for TCR Jbeta segments was used. The CDR3 region of rearranged TCR beta genes was amplified from genomic DNA by a multiplex PCR assay. The amplified TCR beta libraries were sequenced on the Illumina HiSeq System as 87-base-pair reads. From the authors' description of their analysis: A later analysis tallied some 79 million unique TCR beta chains across the 666 repertoires, and 10 million to 11 million of those chains were shared by two or more donors. A nearest-neighbor algorithm error-corrected the raw reads and collapsed the reads into unique sequences, merging closely related sequences to remove PCR and sequencing errors. CDR3 sequences were aligned to IMGT reference sequences to assign V, D and J gene segments. For a sequence to be retained, a match of at least six nucleotides was required to both a V gene segment and a J gene segment. A rearrangement counted as productive if the CDR3 had no stop codons and remained in frame with V and J, and every other rearrangement counted as non-productive. Following IMGT convention, CDR3 was defined as the stretch from the second conserved V-encoded cysteine to the conserved J-encoded phenylalanine. The earlier analysis of some 580 of the donors excluded any sequence lacking an unambiguous match to a single V gene segment. An earlier analysis of 500 to 700 of the donors classified V segments as functional when productive rearrangements were above 56.7% and as segregating when the standard deviation between donors was above 5%. To diagnose cytomegalovirus status from the catalog of TCR beta chain sequences, a statistical classification framework was built. In a later analysis, V and J genes were assigned by comparing TCR nucleotide sequences against IMGT/GENE-DB human TR gene sequences. In a later analysis, CDR3 sequences and most-parsimonious VDJ recombination scenarios were assigned using the TCRdist pipeline. In a later analysis, every TCR beta chain was defined by the combination of its CDR3 amino acid sequence and its V-gene family, and reads without a unique V-gene family were dropped. As a way to deal with suspected cross-contamination and a sequencing artifact, a later analysis dropped 500 to 700 nucleotide sequences that were highly shared and had low generation probability. In a later analysis, a clonal expansion index for each public chain was calculated from normalized within-repertoire ranks of inferred template counts. A later analysis computed generation probabilities with a VDJ recombination model fitted to out-of-frame rearrangements, and checked the results against IGoR. In a later analysis, TCR-TCR, TCR-HLA and TCR-CMV co-occurrence was scored with hypergeometric tests, and a repertoire-size bias correction was applied to TCR pairs. In a later analysis, false discovery rates were estimated by permuting HLA or CMV assignments 20 times. In a later analysis, co-occurring TCRs were grouped using DBSCAN, and TCRdist sequence similarity was added for clustering within HLA-allele-positive subsets. Repertoires with fewer than 30,000 or more than 120,000 public chains, plus five repertoires with anomalous nucleotide sharing, were excluded from co-occurrence clustering. Not all clones reach the TCRdb copy of this immuneACCESS table, which keeps in-frame sequences only. Checked studies attribute under half of the gap to unresolved V genes and leave the rest unexplained. From that table come the V and J calls and clone size; the DNA was used to work out D and trimming. The table for this sample lists under 200,000 clones; about 80% of them were counted only once. The biggest ten clones account for 1% of the sample.

The sample belongs to a study of cytomegalovirus exposure and HLA in healthy donors (TCRdb year 2017). In the study overall: An earlier analysis of about 560 of the donors reported around 280 Gb of sequence data and 95 million to 120 million unique TCR beta sequences obtained from approximately 180 million T cells. Among under 450 genotyped donors of the cohort, an average of approximately 230,000 unique TCR beta nucleotide sequences were sequenced per donor, around 20% of them non-productive. A few DR-DQ haplotypes were handled as single units for association and clustering because linkage in the cohort was strong. Of the roughly 390 genotyped donors, around 81% fell in the genetic ancestry cluster associated with self-reported Caucasian donors. Class I and class II HLA loci were covered by the typing at four-digit resolution. Besides the first cohort of 500 to 700 subjects, a separate validation cohort made up of over a hundred different subjects was used. Rather than using new phenotypic data, the later analysis identified candidate immune exposures from TCR beta sequences and from how often those sequences occurred across donors. All discovery cohort repertoires had been generated using a single sequencing platform. An earlier analysis of some 500 of the donors used high-throughput TCR beta sequencing to judge whether each TCR beta V gene segment behaved as functional or pseudogenic. Approximately 300 gigabases of sequencing data and around 85 million unique TCR sequences made up an early release that covered several hundred HLA-typed donors. A later genetic analysis used genome-wide SNP genotypes for about three fifths of the roughly 700 donors, treating that subset as a discovery cohort. The T cell repertoires of 550 to 850 subjects were profiled by immunosequencing and related to cytomegalovirus serostatus. A later analysis re-examined previously published TCR beta repertoires from 500 to 700 donors and added high-resolution HLA genotyping to investigate patterns of TCR occurrence. To predict cytomegalovirus infection status, the study combined high-throughput TCR immunosequencing, statistical association of individual TCRs with disease status, and machine learning. Donor age, sex, ethnicity and CMV serostatus were collected together with the repertoire data. Typing coverage varied by locus: roughly 629-640 donors for A, B, C, DRB1 and DQB1; approximately 520 for DQA1; approximately 610 for DPA1; roughly 450 for DPB1. The study was designed to test whether signatures of past pathogen exposure could be identified by cataloging public T cell receptors.

The cohort comprised approximately 700 healthy bone marrow donors. Cohort members were all nominally healthy when sampled, although unrecorded immune exposures were likely present. The donor was CMV seropositive and belonged to the group of 250 to 350 seropositive cohort members. A peripheral blood sample was provided by each donor, and peripheral blood mononuclear cells were used for TCR beta sequencing. The Qiagen DNeasy Blood Extraction Kit was used to extract genomic DNA from the blood cell samples. V lost 4 bases and J lost 5 bases; the stretch between them is 18 bases long. The germline V gene encodes CDR1 SGHNT and CDR2 YYREEE (reference sequence). The CDR3, cysteine through phenylalanine, is 15 amino acids long. CDR3 DNA is the only sequence kept; it has 45 bases, read in frame from the first base. The paper as a whole reports these results and caveats: In a later analysis, 16,951 TCR beta sequences were associated with specific HLA alleles at a false discovery rate of 0.05. A cluster of highly shared sequence variants was judged likely to represent a technical artifact of the sequencing pipeline. In both the original and validation cohorts, the classifier was reported to diagnose cytomegalovirus status with high specificity and sensitivity. In an earlier analysis of about 600 of the donors, most TCR beta V segments appeared in productive rearrangements about 87% or about 30% of the time, broadly matching IMGT annotations. Because counts were too low, approximately 15 rarely observed V segments, including chromosome 9 orphons, were excluded from the earlier analysis of several hundred of the donors. A later analysis reported that several top co-occurrence clusters appeared linked to parvovirus B19, influenza, CMV and Epstein-Barr virus. In a later genetic analysis, a missense DCLRE1C variant was associated with V-gene and J-gene trimming of TCR beta chains, and the association was replicated in an independent cohort. In vitro tests confirmed that a few of the cytomegalovirus-associated TCR beta chains recognize cytomegalovirus antigens. A later analysis found that most CMV-associated TCR beta chains appeared HLA-restricted, with HLA associations seemingly driven largely by CMV exposure. A later genetic analysis reported fewer N-insertions in productive TCRs among donors in an Asian-associated ancestry cluster than the approximately 670-donor mean. Because HLA typing was unavailable for some donors at each locus, only the typed subset was used in association tests. Some IMGT-functional V segments, including TRBV6-2 and TRBV6-3, could not be distinguished by the 87-base-pair reads and were therefore excluded. A later analysis found that TCR association rates varied across HLA loci, with DRB1 alleles showing the most associated TCRs and HLA-C alleles the fewest. A further reported finding was that TCR beta sequences accurately predicted the HLA-A and HLA-B alleles for most subjects in the first cohort. The presence/absence analyses assumed that sequencing depth was roughly uniform across donors, and that assumption may not be true. While some public TCRs were present in many individuals, most TCR sequences turned up only very rarely across donors. This cohort had only TCR beta chains sequenced, and the lack of alpha or paired-chain data limited which features could be detected. CMV serostatus was the only immune exposure information available for the cohort. The authors suggested that the approach could potentially be extended to other disease states and immunological phenotypes. A total of 164 TCR beta chains were listed by the study as associated with cytomegalovirus. When HLA alleles, especially DR and DQ, strongly co-occurred, attributing TCR associations to individual alleles was difficult. Linkage disequilibrium might explain the correlated functional status among segregating V segments, but an unknown experimental factor could not be ruled out. A later analysis found that HLA-associated TCR beta chains were more clonally expanded and had lower generation probabilities than equally common non-associated chains.

The sequence joins TRBV5-4 to TRBJ2-5; the D gene is perhaps TRBD1, on 6 matching bases. Specimen: PBMCs. The clonotype originates from a woman between 50 and 59 years old in good health and CMV-seropositive. The CDR3 reads as follows: CASSPAQGSRETQYF. The nucleotide sequence is given as TGTGCCAGCAGCCCGGCCCAGGGGTCCCGGGAGACCCAGTACTTC.